The 22 T cell receptor beta chains below were found in one sample sequenced in a study. Profiling relied on immunoSEQ multiplex PCR, and the TCRdb table lists in-frame clones only, not all of them. The table lists some 48,000 clones, approximately 93% of them singletons. Sequences were obtained from PBMCs. The receptors were gathered from a man aged 40-49 years with rheumatoid arthritis.

The V and J genes are TRBV19 and TRBJ2-6; the D gene is possibly TRBD2 (5 bases). The germline gives CDR1 LNHDA, CDR2 SQIVND (reference sequence). V gave up 5 bases and J gave up 3 bases, with 8 bases separating them. The CDR3 has 14 amino acids. The DNA for the CDR3 is TGTGCCAGTAGTTGGGAGAGTGGGGCCAACGTCCTGACTTTC. Protein: CASSWESGANVLTF.

The rearrangement uses TRBV4-1 and TRBJ2-3; D is perhaps TRBD1 or TRBD2 (6 bases each). The CDR3 is made up of 17 amino acids. Germline loops: CDR1 MGHRA, CDR2 YSYEKL. V lost 1 base to trimming and J lost 2 bases, with 16 bases between them. This CDR3 is CASSQASGWGATDTQYF. Written as DNA, the CDR3 is TGCGCCAGCAGCCAAGCATCAGGGTGGGGGGCCACAGATACGCAGTATTTT.

This rearrangement joins TRBV7-9 to TRBJ1-4; 10 nucleotides match TRBD1. V trimming: 4 bases; J trimming: 0 bases; junction bases outside the gene matches: 2. Germline V gene lookup returns CDR1 SEHNR and CDR2 FQNEAQ (reference sequence). The CDR3 is made up of 16 amino acids. CDR3 residues: CASSSDRGATNEKLFF. CDR3 DNA: TGTGCCAGCAGCTCGGACAGGGGGGCAACTAATGAAAAACTGTTTTTT.

The chain links TRBV11-2 to TRBJ2-1; 9 bases map to TRBD1. The trim removed 5 bases at V and 1 base at J, leaving 3 bases unmatched. This CDR3 has 15 residues. CDR1 and CDR2 (germline): SGHAT, FQNNGV. In DNA, the CDR3 is TGTGCCAGCAGCGTAGGGACAGGGTCCTACAATGAGCAGTTCTTC. This translates into CASSVGTGSYNEQFF.

V gene TRBV14 combines with J gene TRBJ2-1, with a weak D call TRBD1 (6 bases). Deletions cut 5 bases from V and 0 bases from J, with 14 bases between. The CDR3 is 16 residues long. From germline, CDR1 is SGHDN and CDR2 FVKESK. The CDR3 region has the DNA TGTGCCAGCAGCTCATACAGGGAAAGCTCCTACAATGAGCAGTTCTTC. Translated, it gives CASSSYRESSYNEQFF.

The chain is built from TRBV9 and TRBJ2-5, with TRBD2 as a possible D gene (6 bases). The CDR3 loop spans 14 amino acids. The germline CDR1 and CDR2 sequences are SGDLS and YYNGEE. Deletions cut 2 bases from V and 1 base from J, with 9 bases between. The CDR3 sequence: CASSVLGGQETQYF. The CDR3 DNA follows: TGTGCCAGCAGCGTGTTGGGGGGCCAAGAGACCCAGTACTTC.

In the case of this clone: Compared with germline, one end of the junction differs, possibly owing to a read error. The genes are TRBV7-7 and TRBJ1-5, with D uncertain. From germline, CDR1 is SSHAT and CDR2 FNYEAQ (reference sequence). The CDR3 covers 18 residues. The CDR3 DNA reads as TGTGCTAGCAGCTTAGACGGGATCGGGGATTATAGCAATCAGCCCCAGCATTTT. Translated: CASSLDGIGDYSNQPQHF.

The chain uses TRBV7-9 and TRBJ1-2; TRBD1 matches at 9 bases. The CDR3 loop spans 16 amino acids. Germline CDR1 is SEHNR and CDR2 is FQNEAQ (reference sequence). V shed 0 bases, J shed 3 bases, and the junction held 5 bases outside the gene matches. The CDR3 DNA is TGTGCCAGCAGCTTAGCGACCGGACAGGGGCACTATGGCTACACCTTC. Translating it yields CASSLATGQGHYGYTF.

In this sample, this clone turned up once. The identical CDR3 is also encoded by other nucleotide sequences in the sample. The chain employs TRBV5-1 and TRBJ1-5; the D is unclear. The V gene's germline CDR1 is SGHRS and CDR2 YFSETQ. The CDR3 is 13 amino acids. Trimming cost V 2 bases and J 5 bases, with 8 bases left between them. CDR3 in amino acids: CASSFGGDQPQHF. The DNA of the CDR3 is TGCGCCAGCAGCTTTGGCGGGGATCAGCCCCAGCATTTT.

This clone turned up a few times. The chain has TRBV6-4 and TRBJ1-2; D is possibly TRBD1 (5 bases). Germline CDR1 reads MRHNA; CDR2 reads SNTAGT. CDR3 size: 15 residues. V gave up 6 bases and J gave up 4 bases, with 18 bases separating them. CDR3 coding DNA: TGTGCCAGCAGCCCGGGCGGGACCCACCCCTATGGCTACACCTTC. As protein: CASSPGGTHPYGYTF.

This clone was seen once. J is TRBJ2-3 and V is TRBV7-3; D unclear. This CDR3 region has 12 residues. V was pared by 5 bases and J by 9 bases, with 12 bases between. The germline gives CDR1 SGHTA, CDR2 FQGTGA. CDR3 residues: CASSHGSGTQYF. CDR3 bases: TGTGCCAGCAGCCACGGGTCCGGGACGCAGTATTTT.

The chain recombines TRBV5-1 with TRBJ2-2, with D unclear. Germline V lookup: CDR1 SGHRS, CDR2 YFSETQ. The CDR3 has 13 residues. Between the trimmed V and J ends, which lost 4 bases and 3 bases, there was a span of 7 bases. For the CDR3, the DNA is TGCGCCAGCAGCCAAAAATACACCGGGGAGCTGTTTTTT. Translating it yields CASSQKYTGELFF.

The V and J genes are TRBV6-5 and TRBJ1-5; D gene uncertain. The CDR3 spans 15 residues. V lost 6 bases and J 0 bases, leaving 12 bases between the germline ends. Germline values: CDR1 MNHEY, CDR2 SVGAGI. The CDR3 DNA sequence: TGTGCCAGCAGCCTGGACGGGGATAGCAATCAGCCCCAGCATTTT. This sequence encodes CASSLDGDSNQPQHF.

The rearrangement joins TRBV7-3 to TRBJ1-5, with D hard to call. V was cut by 5 bases and J by 2 bases, with 19 bases left in between. Germline loops: CDR1 SGHTA, CDR2 FQGTGA. The CDR3 covers 17 residues. The CDR3 region is CASSKGGALQGNQPQHF. The CDR3 DNA sequence: TGTGCCAGCAGCAAGGGTGGAGCCCTTCAGGGCAATCAGCCCCAGCATTTT.

This chain joins TRBV4-3 and TRBJ2-1; possibly TRBD2 for D (5 bases). This CDR3 region has 17 residues. CDR1 is LGHNA, CDR2 YSLEER, per germline. Trimming removed 0 bases from V and 9 bases from J, with 21 bases in between. CDR3 region: CASSQDIGAERVGEQFF. The CDR3 DNA sequence: TGCGCCAGCAGCCAAGATATAGGAGCGGAGAGGGTGGGTGAGCAGTTCTTC.

The rearrangement uses TRBV6-4 and TRBJ2-6, with D tentatively TRBD2 (6 bases). CDR3 size: 16 residues. V lost 0 bases to trimming and J lost 0 bases, with 6 bases between them. CDR1 MRHNA and CDR2 SNTAGT come from the germline V gene. The DNA for the CDR3 is TGTGCCAGCAGTGACTCAGCGGGCTCTGGGGCCAACGTCCTGACTTTC. Translation gives CASSDSAGSGANVLTF.

J is TRBJ2-3 and V is TRBV10-3; D is unclear. The V gene lost 4 bases and the J gene lost 1 base, with 3 bases spanning the gap. CDR1 is ENHRY, CDR2 SYGVKD, per germline. CDR3 length: 12 amino acids. This CDR3 reads CAISGGTDTQYF. DNA of the CDR3: TGTGCCATCAGTGGGGGCACAGATACGCAGTATTTT.

The chain joins TRBV3-1 (or the pseudogene TRBV3-2) to TRBJ1-2; 8 bases align to TRBD1. Germline V gives CDR1 LGHDT, CDR2 YNNKEL (reference sequence). This CDR3 has 13 amino acids. Trimming cost V 5 bases and J 6 bases; bases outside gene matches: 5. The CDR3 protein is CASSEDRADGYTF. The CDR3 coding sequence is TGTGCCAGCAGCGAGGACAGGGCCGATGGCTACACCTTC.

The chain couples TRBV5-5 to TRBJ1-5, with TRBD1 matching over 8 bases. Germline V gene data show CDR1 as SGHKS and CDR2 as YYEKEE (reference sequence). J lost 4 bases, V lost 4 bases, and 4 bases had no gene match. CDR3 length: 14 amino acids. The CDR3 nucleotides are TGTGCCAGCAGCACGACAGGGGATAATCAGCCCCAGCATTTT. Its translation is CASSTTGDNQPQHF.

This chain links TRBV18 with TRBJ2-1; 12 positions match TRBD1. Germline loops: CDR1 KGHSH, CDR2 LQKENI. Trimming at V came to 2 bases and at J to 2 bases, leaving 4 bases not matched to a gene. This CDR3 is built from 17 residues. The CDR3 DNA sequence: TGTGCCAGCTCACCATTGGGACAGGGGGCGGCCTACAATGAGCAGTTCTTC. Its protein is CASSPLGQGAAYNEQFF.

The chain carries TRBV4-1 and TRBJ2-1; 9 positions agree with TRBD2. Trimming at V came to 1 base and at J to 2 bases, leaving 3 bases not matched to a gene. CDR1 is MGHRA, CDR2 YSYEKL, per germline. The length of the CDR3 is 16 residues. This chain's CDR3 is CASSQGLAGTYNEQFF. The CDR3 coding sequence is TGCGCCAGCAGCCAAGGGCTAGCGGGAACCTACAATGAGCAGTTCTTC.

The V and J genes are TRBV3-1 (or the pseudogene TRBV3-2) and TRBJ2-2; possible D gene TRBD2, 5 bases. From germline, CDR1 is LGHDT and CDR2 YNNKEL (reference sequence). The ends were cut back, 1 base at V and 5 bases at J, with 5 bases in the middle. The CDR3 runs to 13 residues. CDR3 amino acids: CASSQGTTGELFF. The CDR3 DNA is TGTGCCAGCAGCCAAGGGACTACCGGGGAGCTGTTTTTT.